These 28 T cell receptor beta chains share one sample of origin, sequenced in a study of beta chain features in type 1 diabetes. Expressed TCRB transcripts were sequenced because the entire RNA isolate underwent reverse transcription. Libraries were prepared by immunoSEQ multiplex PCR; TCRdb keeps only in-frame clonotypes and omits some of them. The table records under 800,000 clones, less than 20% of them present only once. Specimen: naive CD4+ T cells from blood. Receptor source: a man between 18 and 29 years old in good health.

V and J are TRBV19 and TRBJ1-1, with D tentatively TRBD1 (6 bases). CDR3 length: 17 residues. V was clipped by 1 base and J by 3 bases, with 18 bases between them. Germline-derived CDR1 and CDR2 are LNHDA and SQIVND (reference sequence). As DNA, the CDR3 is TGTGCCAGTAGTATAGTTCCGGTAGGGGGGTCTGACACTGAAGCTTTCTTT. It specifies CASSIVPVGGSDTEAFF.

For the CDR3, the DNA is TGCGCCAGCAGGCAGGGGAGTTTGGATGAAAAACTGTTTTTT. It encodes CASRQGSLDEKLFF. The rearrangement links TRBV4-3 to TRBJ1-4, with D perhaps TRBD1 (6 bases). V was clipped by 6 bases and J by 6 bases, with 14 bases between them. Germline CDR1 reads LGHNA; CDR2 reads YSLEER. CDR3 length: 14 amino acids.

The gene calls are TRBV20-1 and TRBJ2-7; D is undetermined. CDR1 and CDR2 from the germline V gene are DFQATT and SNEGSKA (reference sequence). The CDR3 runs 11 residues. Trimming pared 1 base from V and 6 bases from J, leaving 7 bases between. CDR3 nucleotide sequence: TGCAGTGCTAGAGGGATGCTCGAGCAGTACTTC. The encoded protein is CSARGMLEQYF.

The CDR3 loop reads CACKDGGTEAFF. In nucleotides, the CDR3 is TGTGCCTGCAAAGACGGCGGCACTGAAGCTTTCTTT. This chain joins TRBV30 and TRBJ1-1; D gene ambiguous. Germline V CDR1 and CDR2: GTSNPN, SVGIG (reference sequence). Trimming removed 6 bases from V and 4 bases from J, with 12 bases in between. The CDR3 totals 12 residues.

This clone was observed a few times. Here the CDR3 DNA reads TGTGCCAGCAGTGGCCCCCTAGGAGGGTCTGAGAATTCACCCCTCCACTTT. Protein product: CASSGPLGGSENSPLHF. The J gene is TRBJ1-6, the V gene TRBV25-1; D remains ambiguous. The CDR3 length is 17 residues. V lost 4 bases and J 7 bases, leaving 20 bases between the germline ends. CDR1 is MGHDK and CDR2 is SYGVNS in the germline V gene.

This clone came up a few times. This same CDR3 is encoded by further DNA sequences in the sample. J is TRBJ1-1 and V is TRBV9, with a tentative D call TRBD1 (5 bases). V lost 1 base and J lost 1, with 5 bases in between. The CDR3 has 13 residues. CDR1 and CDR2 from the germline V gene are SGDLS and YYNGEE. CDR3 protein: CASSVQGNTEAFF. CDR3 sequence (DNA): TGTGCCAGCAGCGTACAGGGGAACACTGAAGCTTTCTTT.

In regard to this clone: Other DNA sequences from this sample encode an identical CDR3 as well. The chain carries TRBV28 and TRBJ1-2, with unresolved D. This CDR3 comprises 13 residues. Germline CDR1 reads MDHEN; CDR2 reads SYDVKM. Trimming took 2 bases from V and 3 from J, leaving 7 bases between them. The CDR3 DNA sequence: TGTGCCAGCAGTTTAGGCCAGCACTATGGCTACACCTTC. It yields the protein CASSLGQHYGYTF.

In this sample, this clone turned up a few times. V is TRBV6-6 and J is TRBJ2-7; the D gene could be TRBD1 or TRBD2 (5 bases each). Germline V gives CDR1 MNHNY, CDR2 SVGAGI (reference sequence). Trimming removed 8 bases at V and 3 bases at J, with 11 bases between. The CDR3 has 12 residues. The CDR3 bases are TGTGCCAGCTGGATGAGGGGCTACGAGCAGTACTTC. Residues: CASWMRGYEQYF.

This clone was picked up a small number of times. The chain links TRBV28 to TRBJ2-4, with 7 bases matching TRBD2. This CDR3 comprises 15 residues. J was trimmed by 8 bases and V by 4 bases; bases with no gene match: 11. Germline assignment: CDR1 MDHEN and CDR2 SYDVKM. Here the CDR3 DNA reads TGTGCCAGCAGTTCAGAGGGACTGGCGGGAGACATTCAGTACTTC. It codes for CASSSEGLAGDIQYF. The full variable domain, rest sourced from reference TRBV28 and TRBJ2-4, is DVKVTQSSRYLVKRTGEKVFLECVQDMDHENMFWYRQDPGLGLRLIYFSYDVKMKEKGDIPEGYSVSREKKERFSLILESASTNQTSMYLCASSSEGLAGDIQYFGAGTRLSVL.

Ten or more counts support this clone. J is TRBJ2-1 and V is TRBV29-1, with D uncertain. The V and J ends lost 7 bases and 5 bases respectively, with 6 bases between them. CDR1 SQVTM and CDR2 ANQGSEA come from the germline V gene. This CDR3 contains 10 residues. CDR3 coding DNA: TGCAGCGCTACTAACAATGAGCAGTTCTTC. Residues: CSATNNEQFF.

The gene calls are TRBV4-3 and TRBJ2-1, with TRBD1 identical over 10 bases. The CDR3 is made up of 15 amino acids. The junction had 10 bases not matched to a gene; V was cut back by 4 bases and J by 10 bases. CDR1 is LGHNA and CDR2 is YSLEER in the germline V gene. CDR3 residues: CASSRSDRGGSEQFF. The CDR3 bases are TGCGCCAGCAGCCGATCGGACAGGGGGGGATCAGAGCAGTTCTTC.

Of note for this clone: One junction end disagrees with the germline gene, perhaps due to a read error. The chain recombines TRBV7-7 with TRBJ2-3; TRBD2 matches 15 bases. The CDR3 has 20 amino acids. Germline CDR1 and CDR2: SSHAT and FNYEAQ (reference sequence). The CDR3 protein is CASSPRVTGTSGGITDTQYF. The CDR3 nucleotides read TGTGCTAGCAGCCCTAGAGTCACCGGGACTAGCGGGGGGATCACAGATACGCAGTATTTT.

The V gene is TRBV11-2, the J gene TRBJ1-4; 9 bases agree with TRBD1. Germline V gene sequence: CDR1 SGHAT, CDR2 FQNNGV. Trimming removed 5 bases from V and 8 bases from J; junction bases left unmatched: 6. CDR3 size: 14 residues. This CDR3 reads CASSRGQGHEKLFF. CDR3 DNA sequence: TGTGCCAGCAGCAGGGGACAGGGACACGAAAAACTGTTTTTT.

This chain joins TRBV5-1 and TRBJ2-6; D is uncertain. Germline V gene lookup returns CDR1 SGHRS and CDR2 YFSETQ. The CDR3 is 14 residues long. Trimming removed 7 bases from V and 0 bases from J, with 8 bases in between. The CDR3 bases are TGCGCCAGCTCGAGGTACTCTGGGGCCAACGTCCTGACTTTC. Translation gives CASSRYSGANVLTF. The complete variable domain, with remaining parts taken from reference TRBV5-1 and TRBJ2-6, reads KAGVTQTPRYLIKTRGQQVTLSCSPISGHRSVSWYQQTPGQGLQFLFEYFSETQRNKGNFPGRFSGRQFSNSRSEMNVSTLELGDSALYLCASSRYSGANVLTFGAGSRLTVL.

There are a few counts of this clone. CDR3 loop: CASSLILDRAPGTQYF. CDR3 DNA sequence: TGCGCCAGCAGCCTAATACTGGACAGGGCCCCGGGGACCCAGTACTTC. The chain has TRBV4-1 and TRBJ2-5; 8 bases line up with TRBD1. After removal of 4 bases from V and 7 bases from J, the junction contained 14 bases not matched to a gene. The CDR3 has 16 residues. Germline CDR1 is MGHRA and CDR2 is YSYEKL.

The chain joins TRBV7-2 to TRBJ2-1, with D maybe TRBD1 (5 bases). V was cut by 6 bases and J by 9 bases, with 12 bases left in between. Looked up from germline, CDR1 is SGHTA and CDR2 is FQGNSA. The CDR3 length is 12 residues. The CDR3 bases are TGTGCCAGCAGTTTGGCAGGGATTGAGCAGTTCTTC. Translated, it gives CASSLAGIEQFF. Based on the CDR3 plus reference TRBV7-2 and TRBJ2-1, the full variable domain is GAGVSQSPSNKVTEKGKDVELRCDPISGHTALYWYRQSLGQGLEFLIYFQGNSAPDKSGLPSDRFSAERTGGSVSTLTIQRTQQEDSAVYLCASSLAGIEQFFGPGTRLTVL.

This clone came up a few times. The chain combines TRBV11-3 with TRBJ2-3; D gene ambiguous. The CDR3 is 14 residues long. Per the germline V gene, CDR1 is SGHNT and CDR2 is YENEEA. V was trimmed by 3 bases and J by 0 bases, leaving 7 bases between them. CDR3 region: CASSLTRSTDTQYF. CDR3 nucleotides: TGTGCCAGCAGCTTGACGCGGAGCACAGATACGCAGTATTTT.

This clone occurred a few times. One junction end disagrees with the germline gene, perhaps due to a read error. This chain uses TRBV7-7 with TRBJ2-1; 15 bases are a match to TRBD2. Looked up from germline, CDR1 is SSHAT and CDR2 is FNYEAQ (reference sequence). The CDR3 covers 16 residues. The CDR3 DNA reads TGTGCTAGCAGCGCGGGACTAGCGGGGGGTAGCAATGAGCAGTTCTTC. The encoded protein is CASSAGLAGGSNEQFF.

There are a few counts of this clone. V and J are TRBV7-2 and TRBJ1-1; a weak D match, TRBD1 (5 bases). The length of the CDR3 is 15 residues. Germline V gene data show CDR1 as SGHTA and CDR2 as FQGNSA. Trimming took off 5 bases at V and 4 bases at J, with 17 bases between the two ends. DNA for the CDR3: TGTGCCAGCAGCCCGGCGGGGGGGTACAGCACTGAAGCTTTCTTT. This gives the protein CASSPAGGYSTEAFF. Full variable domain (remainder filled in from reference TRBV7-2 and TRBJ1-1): GAGVSQSPSNKVTEKGKDVELRCDPISGHTALYWYRQSLGQGLEFLIYFQGNSAPDKSGLPSDRFSAERTGGSVSTLTIQRTQQEDSAVYLCASSPAGGYSTEAFFGQGTRLTVV.

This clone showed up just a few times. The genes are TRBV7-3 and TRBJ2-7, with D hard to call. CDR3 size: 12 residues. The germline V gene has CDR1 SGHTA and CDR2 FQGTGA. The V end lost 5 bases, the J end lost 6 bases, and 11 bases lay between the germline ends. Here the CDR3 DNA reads TGTGCCAGCAGCCCGACACGGACCGAGCAGTACTTC. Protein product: CASSPTRTEQYF.

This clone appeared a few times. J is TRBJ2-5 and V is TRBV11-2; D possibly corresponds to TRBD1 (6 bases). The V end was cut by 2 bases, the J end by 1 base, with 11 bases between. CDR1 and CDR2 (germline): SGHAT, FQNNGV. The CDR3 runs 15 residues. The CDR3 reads CASSLSQGVQETQYF. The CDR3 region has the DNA TGTGCCAGCAGCTTATCACAGGGTGTCCAAGAGACCCAGTACTTC.

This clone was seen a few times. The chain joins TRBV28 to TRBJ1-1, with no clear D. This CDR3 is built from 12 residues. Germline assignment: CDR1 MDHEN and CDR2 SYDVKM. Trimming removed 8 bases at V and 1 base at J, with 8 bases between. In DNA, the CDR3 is TGTGCCAGCGCAAACAGGAACACTGAAGCTTTCTTT. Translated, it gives CASANRNTEAFF.

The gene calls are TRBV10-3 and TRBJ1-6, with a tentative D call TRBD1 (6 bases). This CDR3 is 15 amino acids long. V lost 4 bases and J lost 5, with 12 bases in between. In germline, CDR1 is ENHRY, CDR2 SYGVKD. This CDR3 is CAISASGTHNSPLHF. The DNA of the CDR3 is TGTGCCATCAGTGCGTCCGGGACACATAATTCACCCCTCCACTTT.

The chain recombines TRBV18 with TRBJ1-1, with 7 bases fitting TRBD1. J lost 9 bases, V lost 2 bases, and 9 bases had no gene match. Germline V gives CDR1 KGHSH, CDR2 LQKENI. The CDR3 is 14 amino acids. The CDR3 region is CASSPGYQGGKAFF. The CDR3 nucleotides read TGTGCCAGCTCACCAGGATATCAGGGGGGCAAAGCTTTCTTT. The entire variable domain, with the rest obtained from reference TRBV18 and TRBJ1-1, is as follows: NAGVMQNPRHLVRRRGQEARLRCSPMKGHSHVYWYRQLPEEGLKFMVYLQKENIIDESGMPKERFSAEFPKEGPSILRIQQVVRGDSAAYFCASSPGYQGGKAFFGQGTRLTVV.

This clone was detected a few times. The CDR3 protein is CASSQGLLETQYF. Here the CDR3 DNA reads TGCGCCAGCAGCCAAGGACTACTTGAGACCCAGTACTTC. This chain connects TRBV4-1 to TRBJ2-5, with D perhaps TRBD2 (5 bases). Trimming removed 1 base from V and 5 bases from J, with 8 bases in between. Germline V gene data show CDR1 as MGHRA and CDR2 as YSYEKL. The CDR3 is made up of 13 amino acids.

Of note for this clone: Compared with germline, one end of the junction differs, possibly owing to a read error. CDR3 protein: CASSLAWRVGETQYF. CDR3 nucleotides: TGTGCTAGCAGCTTAGCCTGGAGGGTTGGAGAGACCCAGTACTTC. The chain joins TRBV7-7 to TRBJ2-5, with D perhaps TRBD2 (6 bases). The germline CDR1 and CDR2 sequences are SSHAT and FNYEAQ (reference sequence). This CDR3 comprises 15 residues. The full variable domain, rest sourced from reference TRBV7-7 and TRBJ2-5, is GAGVSQSPRYKVTKRGQDVTLRCDPISSHATLYWYQQALGQGPEFLTYFNYEAQPDKSGLPSDRFSAERPEGSISTLTIQRTEQRDSAMYRCASSLAWRVGETQYFGPGTRLLVL.

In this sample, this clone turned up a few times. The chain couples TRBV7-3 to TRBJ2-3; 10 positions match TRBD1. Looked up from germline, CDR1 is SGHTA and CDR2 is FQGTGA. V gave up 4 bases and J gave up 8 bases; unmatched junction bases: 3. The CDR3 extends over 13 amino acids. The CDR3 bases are TGTGCCAGCAGCTCGGACAGGGGGGCTACGCAGTATTTT. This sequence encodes CASSSDRGATQYF.

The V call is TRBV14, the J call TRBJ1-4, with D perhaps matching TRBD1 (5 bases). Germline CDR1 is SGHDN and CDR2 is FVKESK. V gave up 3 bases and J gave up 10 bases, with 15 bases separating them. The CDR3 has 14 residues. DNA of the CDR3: TGTGCCAGCAGCCACGGGGGATACCGAGGAAAACTGTTTTTT. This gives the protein CASSHGGYRGKLFF.